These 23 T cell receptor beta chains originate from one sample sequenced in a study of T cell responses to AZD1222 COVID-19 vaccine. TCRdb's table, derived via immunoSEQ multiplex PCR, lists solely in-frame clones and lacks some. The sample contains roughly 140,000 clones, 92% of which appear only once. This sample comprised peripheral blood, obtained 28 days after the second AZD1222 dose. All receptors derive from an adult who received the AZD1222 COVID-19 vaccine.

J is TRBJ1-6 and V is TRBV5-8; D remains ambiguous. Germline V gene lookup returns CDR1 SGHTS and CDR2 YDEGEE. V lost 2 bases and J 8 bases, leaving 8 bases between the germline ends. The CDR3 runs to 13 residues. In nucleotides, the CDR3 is TGTGCCAGCAGCTTAGTGAGCGATTCACCCCTCCACTTT. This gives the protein CASSLVSDSPLHF.

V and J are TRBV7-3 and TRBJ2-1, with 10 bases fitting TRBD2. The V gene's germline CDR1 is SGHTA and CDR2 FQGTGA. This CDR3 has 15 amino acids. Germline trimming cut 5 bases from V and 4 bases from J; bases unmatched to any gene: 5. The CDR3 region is CASSPTSGNYNEQFF. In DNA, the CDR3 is TGTGCCAGCAGCCCTACTAGCGGGAATTACAATGAGCAGTTCTTC. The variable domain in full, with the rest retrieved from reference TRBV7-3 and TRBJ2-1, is GAGVSQTPSNKVTEKGKYVELRCDPISGHTALYWYRQSLGQGPEFLIYFQGTGAADDSGLPNDRFFAVRPEGSVSTLKIQRTERGDSAVYLCASSPTSGNYNEQFFGPGTRLTVL.

CDR3 in amino acids: CATSDYGGVGGAFF. The CDR3 DNA follows: TGTGCCACCAGTGATTATGGGGGAGTTGGAGGAGCTTTCTTT. J is TRBJ1-1 and V is TRBV24-1; D is possibly TRBD1 (5 bases). The V end was cut by 2 bases, the J end by 10 bases, with 16 bases between. This CDR3 is 14 amino acids long. Per the germline V gene, CDR1 is KGHDR and CDR2 is SFDVKD.

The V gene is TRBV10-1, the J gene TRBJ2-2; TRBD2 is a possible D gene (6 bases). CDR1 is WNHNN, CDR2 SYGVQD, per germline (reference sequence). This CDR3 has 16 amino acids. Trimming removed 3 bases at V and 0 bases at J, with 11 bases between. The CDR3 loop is CASSDSGTANTGELFF. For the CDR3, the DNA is TGCGCCAGCAGTGACTCCGGGACTGCGAACACCGGGGAGCTGTTTTTT.

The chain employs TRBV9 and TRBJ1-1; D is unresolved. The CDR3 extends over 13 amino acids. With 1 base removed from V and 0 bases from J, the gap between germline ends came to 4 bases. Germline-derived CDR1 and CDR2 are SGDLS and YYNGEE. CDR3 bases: TGTGCCAGCAGCGTATATTTGAACACTGAAGCTTTCTTT. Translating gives CASSVYLNTEAFF.

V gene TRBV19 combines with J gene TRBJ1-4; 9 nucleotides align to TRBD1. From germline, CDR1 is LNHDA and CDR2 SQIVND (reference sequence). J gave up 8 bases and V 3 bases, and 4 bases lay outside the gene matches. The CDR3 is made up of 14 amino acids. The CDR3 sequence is CASSMGQGEEKLFF. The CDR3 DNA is TGTGCCAGTAGTATGGGACAGGGAGAGGAAAAACTGTTTTTT. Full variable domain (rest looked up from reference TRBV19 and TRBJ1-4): DGGITQSPKYLFRKEGQNVTLSCEQNLNHDAMYWYRQDPGQGLRLIYYSQIVNDFQKGDIAEGYSVSREKKESFPLTVTSAQKNPTAFYLCASSMGQGEEKLFFGSGTQLSVL.

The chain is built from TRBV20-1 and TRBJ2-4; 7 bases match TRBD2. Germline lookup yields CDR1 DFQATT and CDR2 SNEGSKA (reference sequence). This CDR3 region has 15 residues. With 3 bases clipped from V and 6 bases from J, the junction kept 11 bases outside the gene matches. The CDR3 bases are TGCAGTGCTAGTCCCCCGGGAGGCGGGAGAAACATTCAGTACTTC. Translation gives CSASPPGGGRNIQYF.

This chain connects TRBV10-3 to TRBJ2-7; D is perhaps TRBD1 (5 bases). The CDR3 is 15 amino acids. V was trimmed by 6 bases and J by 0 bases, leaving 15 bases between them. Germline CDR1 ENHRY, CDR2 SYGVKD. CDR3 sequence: CAIRDDSKSSYEQYF. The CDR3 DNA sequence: TGTGCCATCAGGGATGACAGCAAGAGCTCCTACGAGCAGTACTTC.

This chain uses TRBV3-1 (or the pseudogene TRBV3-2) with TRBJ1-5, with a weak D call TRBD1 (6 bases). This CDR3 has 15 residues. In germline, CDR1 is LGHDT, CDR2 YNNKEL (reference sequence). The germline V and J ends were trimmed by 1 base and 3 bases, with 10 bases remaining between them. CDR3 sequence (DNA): TGTGCCAGCAGCCAAGCAGGGGAGTTCAATCAGCCCCAGCATTTT. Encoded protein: CASSQAGEFNQPQHF.

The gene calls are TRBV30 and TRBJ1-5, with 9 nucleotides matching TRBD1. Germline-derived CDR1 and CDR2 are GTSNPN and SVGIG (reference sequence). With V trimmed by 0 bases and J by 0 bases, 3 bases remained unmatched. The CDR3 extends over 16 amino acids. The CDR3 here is CAWSVGTGFSNQPQHF. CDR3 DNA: TGTGCCTGGAGTGTGGGGACAGGGTTTAGCAATCAGCCCCAGCATTTT.

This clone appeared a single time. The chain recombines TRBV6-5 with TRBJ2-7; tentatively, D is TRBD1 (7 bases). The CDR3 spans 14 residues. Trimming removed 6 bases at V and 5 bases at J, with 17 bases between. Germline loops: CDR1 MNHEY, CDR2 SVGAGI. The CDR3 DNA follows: TGTGCCAGCAGCGGGAGAGGGGGCCTCGACGAGCAGTACTTC. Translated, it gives CASSGRGGLDEQYF.

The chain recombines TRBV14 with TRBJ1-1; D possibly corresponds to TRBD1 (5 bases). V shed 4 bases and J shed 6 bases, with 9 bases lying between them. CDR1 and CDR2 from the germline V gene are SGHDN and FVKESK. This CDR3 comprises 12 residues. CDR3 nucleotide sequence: TGTGCCAGCAGCCTTGGGGGGGCTGAAGCTTTCTTT. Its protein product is CASSLGGAEAFF.

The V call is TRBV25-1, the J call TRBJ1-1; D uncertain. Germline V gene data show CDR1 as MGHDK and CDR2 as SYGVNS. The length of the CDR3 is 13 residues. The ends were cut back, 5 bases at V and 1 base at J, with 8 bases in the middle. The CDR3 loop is CASSRAPNTEAFF. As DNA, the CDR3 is TGTGCCAGCAGTCGAGCGCCGAACACTGAAGCTTTCTTT.

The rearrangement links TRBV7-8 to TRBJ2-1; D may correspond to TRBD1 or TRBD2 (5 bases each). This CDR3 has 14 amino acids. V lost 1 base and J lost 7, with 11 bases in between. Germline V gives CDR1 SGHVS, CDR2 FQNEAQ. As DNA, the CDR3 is TGTGCCAGCAGCTTAGATCTGGGGGAAAATGAGCAGTTCTTC. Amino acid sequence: CASSLDLGENEQFF.

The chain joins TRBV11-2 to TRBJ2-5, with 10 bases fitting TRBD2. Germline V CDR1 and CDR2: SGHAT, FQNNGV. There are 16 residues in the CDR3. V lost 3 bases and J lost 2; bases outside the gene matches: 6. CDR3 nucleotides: TGTGCCAGCAGCTTCTCCAGCGGGGGGGAACAAGAGACCCAGTACTTC. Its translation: CASSFSSGGEQETQYF.

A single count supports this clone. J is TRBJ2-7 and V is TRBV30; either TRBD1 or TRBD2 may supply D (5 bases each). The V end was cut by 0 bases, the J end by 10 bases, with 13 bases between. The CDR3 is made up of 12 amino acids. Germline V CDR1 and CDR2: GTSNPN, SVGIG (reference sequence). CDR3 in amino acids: CAWSVLGELQYF. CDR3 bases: TGTGCCTGGAGTGTACTGGGGGAGTTACAGTACTTC. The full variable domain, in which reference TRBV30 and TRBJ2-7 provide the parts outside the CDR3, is SQTIHQWPATLVQPVGSPLSLECTVEGTSNPNLYWYRQAAGRGLQLLFYSVGIGQISSEVPQNLSASRPQDRQFILSSKKLLLSDSGFYLCAWSVLGELQYFGPGTRLTVT.

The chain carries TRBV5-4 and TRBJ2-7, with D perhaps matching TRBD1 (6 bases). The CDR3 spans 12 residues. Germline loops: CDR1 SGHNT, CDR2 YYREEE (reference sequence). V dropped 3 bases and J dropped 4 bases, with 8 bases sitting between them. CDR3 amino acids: CASSSGEYEQYF. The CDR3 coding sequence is TGTGCCAGCAGCTCAGGGGAGTACGAGCAGTACTTC.

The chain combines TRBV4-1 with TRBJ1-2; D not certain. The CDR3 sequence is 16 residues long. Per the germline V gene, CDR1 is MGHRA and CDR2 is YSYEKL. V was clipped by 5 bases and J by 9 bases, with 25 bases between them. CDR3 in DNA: TGCGCCAGCAGCGTCGGCGGGCGGCTAAGGTTCGGACGCTACACCTTC. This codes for CASSVGGRLRFGRYTF.

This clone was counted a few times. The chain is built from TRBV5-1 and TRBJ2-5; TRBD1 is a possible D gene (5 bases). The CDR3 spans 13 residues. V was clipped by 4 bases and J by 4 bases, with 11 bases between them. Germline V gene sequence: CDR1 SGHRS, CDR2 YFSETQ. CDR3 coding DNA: TGCGCCAGCAGCGGGGCGGAGATAGAGACCCAGTACTTC. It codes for CASSGAEIETQYF.

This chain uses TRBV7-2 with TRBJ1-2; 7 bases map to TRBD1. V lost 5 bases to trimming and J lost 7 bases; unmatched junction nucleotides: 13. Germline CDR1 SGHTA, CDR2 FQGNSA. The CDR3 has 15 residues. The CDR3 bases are TGTGCCAGCAGCCCCGCAGGACAGGCAACCGGTGGCTACACCTTC. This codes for CASSPAGQATGGYTF.

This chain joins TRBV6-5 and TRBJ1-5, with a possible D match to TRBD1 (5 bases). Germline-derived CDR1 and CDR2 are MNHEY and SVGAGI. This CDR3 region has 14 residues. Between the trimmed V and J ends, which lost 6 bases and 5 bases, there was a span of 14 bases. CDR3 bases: TGTGCCAGCAGGACCAATGGGGGGGATCAGCCCCAGCATTTT. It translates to CASRTNGGDQPQHF.

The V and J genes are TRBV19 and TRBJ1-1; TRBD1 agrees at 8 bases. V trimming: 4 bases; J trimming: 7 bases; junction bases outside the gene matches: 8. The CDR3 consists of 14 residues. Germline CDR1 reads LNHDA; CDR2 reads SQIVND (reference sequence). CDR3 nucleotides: TGTGCCAGTAGTAGCACTGGGACAGGTAATGAAGCTTTCTTT. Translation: CASSSTGTGNEAFF.

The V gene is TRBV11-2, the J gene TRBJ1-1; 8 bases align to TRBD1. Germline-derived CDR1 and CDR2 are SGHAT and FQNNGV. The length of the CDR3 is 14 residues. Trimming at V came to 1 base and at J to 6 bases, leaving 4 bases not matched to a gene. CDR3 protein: CASSLGQGAPEAFF. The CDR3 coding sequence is TGTGCCAGCAGCTTAGGGCAGGGGGCCCCTGAAGCTTTCTTT.